The following is a T cell receptor beta chain sequence with its context. Its antigen is unidentified. The sample originates from a study of T cell responses to AZD1222 COVID-19 vaccine. Sequencing used immunoSEQ multiplex PCR; TCRdb keeps in-frame clones, though not all of them. The sample comprises around 160,000 clones, approximately 89% of which are singletons, and roughly 15% rests with the top ten. Regarding the study as a whole: The donor cohort was predominantly white British with a female majority, and clonal diversity may have been underestimated. At baseline, seropositivity was found in only a handful of AZD1222 recipients. Elevations in Spike-specific TCR breadth and depth followed administration of two AZD1222 doses.

CDR3 size: 15 residues. Trimming took off 0 bases at V and 5 bases at J, with 11 bases between the two ends. Germline V gene sequence: CDR1 SGDLS, CDR2 YYNGEE. The sequence derives from an adult in good health. The specimen comprised peripheral blood, sampled on day 0 of AZD1222 vaccination. The chain carries TRBV9 and TRBJ1-4, with D possibly TRBD1 on 6 matching bases. The CDR3 sequence is CASSVEWGRNEKLFF. The CDR3 DNA reads TGTGCCAGCAGCGTAGAATGGGGGCGCAATGAAAAACTGTTTTTT.